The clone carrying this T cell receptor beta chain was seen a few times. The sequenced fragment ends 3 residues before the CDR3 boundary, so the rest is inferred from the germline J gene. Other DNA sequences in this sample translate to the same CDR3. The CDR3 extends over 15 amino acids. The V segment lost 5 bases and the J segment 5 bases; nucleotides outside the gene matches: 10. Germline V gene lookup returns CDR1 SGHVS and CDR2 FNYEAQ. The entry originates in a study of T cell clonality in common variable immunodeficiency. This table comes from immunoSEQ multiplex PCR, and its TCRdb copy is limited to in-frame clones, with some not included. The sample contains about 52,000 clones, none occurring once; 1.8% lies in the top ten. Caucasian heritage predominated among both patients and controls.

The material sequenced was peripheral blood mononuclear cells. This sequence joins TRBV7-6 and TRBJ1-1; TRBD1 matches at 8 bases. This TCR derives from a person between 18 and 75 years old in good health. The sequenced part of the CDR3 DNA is TGTGCCAGCAGCCTAGACAGGGGCGGTAATACTGAA. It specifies CASSLDRGGNTE. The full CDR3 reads CASSLDRGGNTEAFF.